These 30 T cell receptor beta chains share one sample of origin, sequenced in a study of T-cell reconstitution after alpha-beta-depleted transplantation in children (dated by TCRdb to 2016 to 2017). The label giving this sample's treatment or condition can be read as: allogeneic hematopoietic cell transplantation with graft depleted of TCRalphabeta T cells and CD19 B cells. Receptors were amplified or captured by PCR. Sequenced on an Illumina HiSeq 2500. Molecular barcoding was employed in the preparation of TCR libraries, with unique molecular identifiers being used to normalize TCRbeta repertoire quantification. In TCRdb, the public reads were trimmed at Q25 with fastp and aligned with MiXCR, with productive beta chains retained. Rows are unified per CDR3 protein, each entry keeping the most common DNA and genes. Counted in this sample were around 300,000 distinct CDR3 sequences; over 7% of them appeared once. Of the sample, approximately 9% falls within the top ten clones.

Results and caveats for the whole study, not just this receptor: Hyperexpanded clone frequencies declined over subsequent months; after one year, T-cell counts and TCRbeta diversity were mostly attributed to newly produced T cells.

Their target antigens are unknown. The starting material was peripheral blood, obtained 360 days after TCRalphabeta/CD19-depleted stem cell transplant. All receptors come from a female patient aged 2-9 years who had a stem cell transplant for Fanconi anemia, so the T cells may come from the graft donor.

This clonotype was observed at least ten times. This rearrangement joins TRBV5-1 to TRBJ2-5, with 7 nucleotides matching TRBD1. CDR3 length equals 16 residues. The germline gives CDR1 SGHRS, CDR2 YFSETQ. Trimming removed 4 bases from V and 3 bases from J; junction bases left unmatched: 12. The CDR3 spells CASSRAGQEREETQYF. The CDR3 region has the DNA TGCGCCAGCAGCCGAGCTGGACAGGAAAGAGAAGAGACCCAGTACTTC.

In this sample, this clonotype turned up many times. V and J are TRBV2 and TRBJ2-7; D gene ambiguous. Germline V CDR1 and CDR2: SNHLY, FYNNEI. The CDR3 has 16 residues. The ends were cut back, 3 bases at V and 0 bases at J, with 15 bases in the middle. The CDR3 bases are TGTGCCAGCAGTGAGAGGCCCCGGCAGGTCTCCTACGAGCAGTACTTC. Residues: CASSERPRQVSYEQYF.

The chain has TRBV5-1 and TRBJ2-2; 10 bases map to TRBD2. V lost 4 bases and J lost 1; bases outside the gene matches: 4. This CDR3 contains 16 residues. Per the germline V gene, CDR1 is SGHRS and CDR2 is YFSETQ. The CDR3 spells CASSPRTSGNTGELFF. CDR3 DNA: TGCGCCAGCAGCCCGAGGACTAGCGGGAACACCGGGGAGCTGTTTTTT.

There are many counts of this clonotype. The chain recombines TRBV12-3 or TRBV12-4 with TRBJ2-1; TRBD2 matches at 12 bases. The V segment lost 6 bases and the J segment 10 bases; nucleotides outside the gene matches: 10. This CDR3 region has 15 residues. The CDR3 sequence: CASSSGTSGFQEQFF. The CDR3 DNA reads as TGTGCCAGCAGCTCAGGGACTAGCGGGTTCCAGGAGCAGTTCTTC.

This clonotype was counted at least ten times. The chain has TRBV20-1 and TRBJ2-7; 12 positions match TRBD2. With V trimmed by 4 bases and J by 0 bases, 10 bases remained unmatched. The CDR3 loop spans 17 amino acids. Per the germline V gene, CDR1 is DFQATT and CDR2 is SNEGSKA (reference sequence). DNA of the CDR3: TGCAGTGCTAAGACTAGCGGGGGCCTTTTAAGCTCCTACGAGCAGTACGTC. Translating it yields CSAKTSGGLLSSYEQYV.

Notes on this clonotype: A read error may be the cause here, since a much bigger clone is one base away. V usage is TRBV20-1 and J usage is TRBJ2-5; tentatively, D is TRBD1 (5 bases). The germline gives CDR1 DFQATT, CDR2 SNEGSKA (reference sequence). This CDR3 region has 13 residues. CDR3 protein: CSARQFRQETQCF. The CDR3 DNA reads as TGCAGTGCCAGACAGTTCAGGCAAGAGACCCAGTGCTTC.

In its sample, this clonotype was seen a few times. This chain uses TRBV20-1 with TRBJ1-3; possible D gene TRBD1, 5 bases. V was trimmed by 3 bases and J by 0 bases, leaving 15 bases between them. Germline V lookup: CDR1 DFQATT, CDR2 SNEGSKA (reference sequence). The CDR3 runs 16 residues. The CDR3 sequence: CSARTPGRGSGNTIYF. The CDR3 bases are TGCAGTGCTAGGACCCCGGGACGAGGCTCTGGAAACACCATATATTTT.

This clonotype was seen many times. This sequence joins TRBV9 and TRBJ2-2, with D possibly TRBD1 on 5 matching bases. This CDR3 is built from 14 residues. In germline, CDR1 is SGDLS, CDR2 YYNGEE. V lost 3 bases and J lost 3, with 9 bases in between. The CDR3 spells CASSEGWDTGELFF. For the CDR3, the DNA is TGTGCCAGCAGCGAGGGGTGGGACACCGGGGAGCTGTTTTTT.

Ten or more counts support this clonotype. The chain employs TRBV3-1 and TRBJ1-1; a possible D gene is TRBD1 (6 bases). The CDR3 spans 13 residues. CDR1 and CDR2 from the germline V gene are LGHDT and YNNKEL (reference sequence). V was shortened by 3 bases and J by 1 base, with 6 bases between the two germline ends. The CDR3 loop is CASSQTGNTEAFF. The CDR3 region has the DNA TGTGCCAGCAGCCAGACAGGGAACACTGAAGCTTTCTTT.

This clonotype showed up many times. The rearrangement uses TRBV5-1 and TRBJ2-7; possibly TRBD1 for D (6 bases). Germline values: CDR1 SGHRS, CDR2 YFSETQ. The CDR3 covers 15 residues. Trimming removed 0 bases at V and 2 bases at J, with 12 bases between. The DNA for the CDR3 is TGCGCCAGCAGCTTGGCGCGTCAGGGGCCCTACGAGCAGTACTTC. Protein product: CASSLARQGPYEQYF.

Ten or more counts support this clonotype. The V call is TRBV12-3 or TRBV12-4, the J call TRBJ2-3; D is unresolved. V dropped 4 bases and J dropped 1 base, with 18 bases sitting between them. The CDR3 spans 17 residues. This CDR3 is CASSSKASGRGTDTQYF. The CDR3 nucleotides are TGTGCCAGCAGTTCTAAGGCCTCGGGTAGGGGCACAGATACGCAGTATTTT.

For the CDR3, the DNA is TGTGCCAGCAGCCTGGACAGGGCAAGCACAGATACGCAGTATTTT. Translating it yields CASSLDRASTDTQYF. The chain couples TRBV28 to TRBJ2-3; TRBD1 agrees at 8 bases. The V gene end was trimmed by 6 bases and the J gene end by 0 bases; junction bases not matched to a gene: 5. CDR1 MDHEN and CDR2 SYDVKM come from the germline V gene. CDR3 size: 15 residues.

This clonotype was seen repeatedly, ten times or more. The chain couples TRBV29-1 to TRBJ2-2, with D unclear. V was cut by 4 bases and J by 3 bases, with 9 bases left in between. The CDR3 is 13 residues long. CDR1 and CDR2 (germline): SQVTM, ANQGSEA. The CDR3 DNA follows: TGCAGCGTTGGGTCTGGCTACACCGGGGAGCTGTTTTTT. As protein: CSVGSGYTGELFF.

Ten or more counts support this clonotype. J is TRBJ2-5 and V is TRBV5-5; D unclear. The V gene's germline CDR1 is SGHKS and CDR2 YYEKEE (reference sequence). This CDR3 contains 15 residues. Trimming removed 0 bases from V and 5 bases from J, with 14 bases in between. The CDR3 protein is CASSLVSGRGETQYF. The CDR3 DNA reads TGTGCCAGCAGCTTGGTGTCGGGTCGTGGGGAGACCCAGTACTTC. The full variable domain, in which reference TRBV5-5 and TRBJ2-5 provide the parts outside the CDR3, is DAGVTQSPTHLIKTRGQQVTLRCSPISGHKSVSWYQQVLGQGPQFIFQYYEKEERGRGNFPDRFSARQFPNYSSELNVNALLLGDSALYLCASSLVSGRGETQYFGPGTRLLVL.

This clonotype was recorded many times. The genes are TRBV10-3 and TRBJ2-5, with D unclear. The CDR3 spans 11 residues. Germline CDR1 and CDR2: ENHRY and SYGVKD. Trimming left V 4 bases short and J 5 bases short, with 5 bases between. DNA for the CDR3: TGTGCCATCAGTGTGGGGGAGACCCAGTACTTC. Protein: CAISVGETQYF.

This clonotype was detected ten times or more. The chain carries TRBV9 and TRBJ1-2, with D possibly TRBD1 on 5 matching bases. Trimming took off 0 bases at V and 5 bases at J, with 14 bases between the two ends. The CDR3 is made up of 15 amino acids. Germline V gene sequence: CDR1 SGDLS, CDR2 YYNGEE. CDR3 coding DNA: TGTGCCAGCAGCGTAGAGGGGACTGCCTCTTATGGCTACACCTTC. Translation gives CASSVEGTASYGYTF. Full variable domain (rest looked up from reference TRBV9 and TRBJ1-2): DSGVTQTPKHLITATGQRVTLRCSPRSGDLSVYWYQQSLDQGLQFLIQYYNGEERAKGNILERFSAQQFPDLHSELNLSSLELGDSALYFCASSVEGTASYGYTFGSGTRLTVV.

The rearrangement links TRBV30 to TRBJ2-2; D is unresolved. This CDR3 spans 17 amino acids. V lost 2 bases, J lost 5 bases, and 21 bases lay in between. The germline V gene encodes CDR1 GTSNPN and CDR2 SVGIG (reference sequence). CDR3 DNA sequence: TGTGCCTGGAGTCTCTCCCGGACCGGACCTATTACCGGGGAGCTGTTTTTT. Its translation: CAWSLSRTGPITGELFF.

The chain joins TRBV20-1 to TRBJ1-5, with D perhaps matching TRBD1 (5 bases). The germline V gene encodes CDR1 DFQATT and CDR2 SNEGSKA (reference sequence). The length of the CDR3 is 14 residues. V was trimmed by 5 bases and J by 7 bases, leaving 18 bases between them. DNA of the CDR3: TGCAGTGCTGTGTTGAGGGGCTCGGAGCAGCCCCAGCATTTT. Protein: CSAVLRGSEQPQHF.

This clonotype was counted at least ten times. This chain connects TRBV20-1 to TRBJ1-3; 9 bases map to TRBD1. Trimming cost V 2 bases and J 1 base; bases outside gene matches: 6. Germline V gives CDR1 DFQATT, CDR2 SNEGSKA (reference sequence). The CDR3 covers 16 residues. CDR3 coding DNA: TGCAGTGCTAGAAGGGACAGGGTATTATCTGGAAACACCATATATTTT. Translating it yields CSARRDRVLSGNTIYF.

A few counts support this clonotype. The rearrangement links TRBV5-1 to TRBJ1-1, with 8 bases fitting TRBD1. V dropped 4 bases and J dropped 1; count of bases not matched to a gene: 6. This CDR3 is built from 15 residues. CDR1 and CDR2 (germline): SGHRS, YFSETQ. The CDR3 region has the DNA TGCGCCAGCAGCCCACGGACAGGGACGAACACTGAAGCTTTCTTT. It codes for CASSPRTGTNTEAFF.

A remark on this clonotype: The junction and the germline gene differ at one end; a read error may be behind it. The chain recombines TRBV6-1 with TRBJ1-3; no reliable D call. Germline CDR1 is MNHNS and CDR2 is SASEGT. This CDR3 comprises 16 residues. The CDR3, as DNA: TGTGCCAGCAGTCCCCTCACGGCCGTTTCTGGAAACACCATATTTTTT. Protein product: CASSPLTAVSGNTIFF.

This clonotype was counted at least ten times. This chain connects TRBV29-1 to TRBJ2-5; TRBD2 matches at 11 bases. Germline CDR1 is SQVTM and CDR2 is ANQGSEA. The V and J ends lost 1 base and 0 bases, in that order; junction bases with no gene match: 1. This CDR3 region has 15 residues. The DNA for the CDR3 is TGCAGCGTTGAAGGACTAGCGGGGTACCAAGAGACCCAGTACTTC. This sequence encodes CSVEGLAGYQETQYF.

CDR3 nucleotide sequence: TGCGCCAGCGGCCCGGGGGGTTCGGGGGGCTCCTACGAGCAGTACGTC. Translation: CASGPGGSGGSYEQYV. The rearrangement links TRBV5-1 to TRBJ2-7; 7 bases are a match to TRBD2. The V gene's germline CDR1 is SGHRS and CDR2 YFSETQ. Trimming at V came to 7 bases and at J to 0 bases, leaving 13 bases not matched to a gene. This CDR3 is built from 16 residues.

The table lists this clonotype with many counts. This CDR3 reads CASSLGTGNTEAFF. As DNA, the CDR3 is TGTGCCAGCAGTTTAGGGACAGGGAACACTGAAGCTTTCTTT. V usage is TRBV12-3 or TRBV12-4 and J usage is TRBJ1-1; 7 nucleotides agree with TRBD1. CDR3 length equals 14 residues. V shed 1 base, J shed 1 base, and the junction held 0 bases outside the gene matches.

This clonotype has just a few counts. The chain couples TRBV3-1 to TRBJ2-5, with D possibly matching TRBD2 (6 bases). The V and J ends lost 6 bases and 2 bases respectively, with 10 bases between them. Germline V gene sequence: CDR1 LGHDT, CDR2 YNNKEL (reference sequence). This CDR3 has 13 residues. CDR3 residues: CASRGGFQETQYF. The CDR3 DNA follows: TGTGCCAGCAGGGGAGGATTTCAAGAGACCCAGTACTTC.

This clonotype was found many times. The CDR3 nucleotides read TGCAGTGCTAGGGGGCGCCTCTCTGGGGCCAACGTCCTGACTTTC. This codes for CSARGRLSGANVLTF. The gene calls are TRBV20-1 and TRBJ2-6; D is possibly TRBD1 (5 bases). Germline values: CDR1 DFQATT, CDR2 SNEGSKA (reference sequence). This CDR3 is 15 amino acids long. V lost 3 bases and J 0 bases, leaving 9 bases between the germline ends.

The chain has TRBV6-1 and TRBJ2-5; D gene unclear. Germline CDR1 reads MNHNS; CDR2 reads SASEGT. The CDR3 spans 13 residues. V was trimmed by 2 bases and J by 2 bases, leaving 6 bases between them. CDR3 region: CASSEPVQETQYF. The CDR3 coding sequence is TGTGCCAGCAGTGAACCCGTACAAGAGACCCAGTACTTC.

This clonotype came up a few times. The V and J genes are TRBV5-5 and TRBJ1-2, with 9 bases lining up with TRBD1. The CDR3 sequence is 14 residues long. CDR1 is SGHKS, CDR2 YYEKEE, per germline (reference sequence). V lost 5 bases and J lost 7; bases outside the gene matches: 9. This CDR3 is CASRTGTGRGGYTF. Written as DNA, the CDR3 is TGTGCCAGCAGAACCGGGACAGGGAGAGGTGGCTACACCTTC.

About this clonotype: The germline gene is not matched at one end of the junction; a read error may be the cause. V is TRBV7-2 and J is TRBJ2-1; D not certain. The germline V gene encodes CDR1 SGHTA and CDR2 FQGNSA. This CDR3 has 11 amino acids. CDR3 bases: TGTGCCAGCAGCCTCTACAATGTGCAGTTCTTC. It is translated as CASSLYNVQFF.

This clonotype appeared many times. The chain is built from TRBV20-1 and TRBJ2-2; 7 positions agree with TRBD1. Trimming cost V 6 bases and J 1 base; bases outside gene matches: 2. This CDR3 is built from 13 residues. Germline CDR1 is DFQATT and CDR2 is SNEGSKA (reference sequence). The chain's CDR3 is CSADRRNTGELFF. In DNA form, the CDR3 reads TGCAGTGCGGACAGGCGGAACACCGGGGAGCTGTTTTTT.